A single sample gave rise to the 18 T cell receptor beta chains below, sequenced in a study of tissue T cells after allogeneic stem cell transplantation. Here immunoSEQ multiplex PCR was the method, and the copy in TCRdb shows in-frame clones only, minus some. The data show about 22,000 clones, with 72% seen just once and 0.6% to 0.85% held by the top ten. Sequences were obtained from spleen. Source of these receptors: a female BALB/c mouse in good health. This mouse strain has H2-d as its MHC haplotype.

Concerning this clone itself: Gene names refer to mouse genes. The read is 1 residue too short to cover the CDR3 end, so that end is filled in from the germline J gene. This chain uses TRBV2 with TRBJ1-6, with D unresolved. TRBJ1-6 is assigned to the ORF class and has an uncertain function. Trimming removed 0 bases at V and 0 bases at J, with 6 bases between. This CDR3 region has 16 residues. Germline CDR1 is LGHNA and CDR2 is YSYQKL. This CDR3 is CASSQDGLSYNSPLYF. Incomplete CDR3 DNA: TGTGCCAGCAGCCAAGATGGACTTTCCTATAATTCGCCCCTCTAC.

On this clone itself: Gene names and germline refer to mouse. The CDR3 is cut off 1 residue early in the read; its end comes from the germline J gene. This chain connects TRBV29 to TRBJ2-7, with TRBD1 matching 7 bases. Germline CDR1 is MSHET and CDR2 is SYDVDS. The junction had 3 bases not matched to a gene; V was cut back by 6 bases and J by 1 base. CDR3 length equals 13 residues. Here the CDR3 reads CASSNRGSYEQYF. The part of the CDR3 DNA that was read is TGTGCTAGCAGCAACAGGGGTTCCTATGAACAGTAC.

Remarks on this clone: Any gene name here is a mouse gene name. Read sequence stops 1 residue before the CDR3 end, and the germline J gene provides the missing end. The chain has TRBV4 and TRBJ2-5; D is undetermined. CDR3 length: 14 amino acids. CDR1 and CDR2 (germline): LGHDT, YNNKQL (reference sequence). V lost 3 bases and J 0 bases, leaving 7 bases between the germline ends. CDR3 residues: CASSYRGNQDTQYF. CDR3 DNA (partial): TGTGCCAGCAGCTACCGGGGTAACCAAGACACCCAGTAC.

Details on this clone: A junction boundary mismatches the germline segment, possibly from a read error. Mouse gene names and germline throughout. The read stops 1 residue short of the end of the CDR3; the missing end is completed from the germline J gene. The chain is built from TRBV13-1 and TRBJ2-7, with TRBD2 matching over 11 bases. CDR3 size: 16 residues. Looked up from germline, CDR1 is NSHNY and CDR2 is SYGAGN. The sequenced part of the CDR3 DNA is TGTGCCAGCGGTGAGGGACTGGGGGATAACTCCTATGAACAGTAC. The encoded protein is CASGEGLGDNSYEQY. The entire CDR3 protein reads CASGEGLGDNSYEQYF.

Remarks on this clone: Gene names and germline match the mouse. The read is 1 residue too short to cover the CDR3 end, so that end is filled in from the germline J gene. This sequence joins TRBV13-3 and TRBJ2-7, with 7 bases aligning to TRBD2. Per germline, CDR1 NNHDY and CDR2 SYVADS. Unmatched junction bases numbered 4, after V lost 7 bases and J lost 0 bases. This CDR3 comprises 13 residues. The DNA read from the CDR3 is TGTGCCAGCTCGACTGGGTTCTCCTATGAACAGTAC. It encodes CASSTGFSYEQY. The CDR3 reads in full as CASSTGFSYEQYF.

As regards this clone: Each gene name is a mouse one. The DNA ends 1 residue before the CDR3 does, and the rest of the CDR3 is filled in from the germline J gene. The chain has TRBV2 and TRBJ1-4; D call uncertain. CDR1 and CDR2 (germline): LGHNA, YSYQKL. The CDR3 contains 12 residues. Deletions cut 1 base from V and 8 bases from J, with 5 bases between. The part of the CDR3 DNA that was read is TGTGCCAGCAGCCAAGCGGGGGAAAGATTATTT. Protein sequence: CASSQAGERLF. The CDR3, in full, reads CASSQAGERLFF.

This clone appeared once. Gene names follow the mouse nomenclature. The CDR3 end lies 1 residue beyond the end of the read and is filled in from the germline J gene. The rearrangement links TRBV4 to TRBJ2-5; 13 bases fit TRBD2. CDR3 length: 17 amino acids. With V trimmed by 5 bases and J by 2 bases, 7 bases remained unmatched. Germline CDR1 LGHDT, CDR2 YNNKQL (reference sequence). The CDR3 region is CASSQRTGGARQDTQYF. Incomplete CDR3 DNA: TGTGCCAGCAGCCAAAGGACTGGGGGGGCGCGCCAAGACACCCAGTAC.

Of note for this clone: Gene names refer to mouse genes. The CDR3 end lies 1 residue beyond the end of the read and is filled in from the germline J gene. The chain joins TRBV13-3 to TRBJ2-4; 10 bases map to TRBD1. The CDR3 length is 13 residues. V lost 4 bases, J lost 7 bases, and 3 bases stayed unmatched. CDR1 is NNHDY, CDR2 SYVADS, per germline. Incomplete CDR3 DNA: TGTGCCAGCAGTCCGGGACAGGGGCACACCTTGTAC. It encodes CASSPGQGHTLY. The CDR3 in full is CASSPGQGHTLYF.

In the case of this clone: Mouse names are used for the genes. Read coverage stops 1 residue before the CDR3 terminus; the germline J gene supplies the remainder. This sequence joins TRBV20 and TRBJ2-4; 9 nucleotides line up with TRBD2. Looked up from germline, CDR1 is GFQATS and CDR2 is STVNSAI. Germline trimming cut 6 bases from V and 2 bases from J; bases unmatched to any gene: 3. The CDR3 consists of 13 residues. The CDR3 sequence: CGARLGAQNTLYF. CDR3 DNA (partial): TGTGGTGCCCGACTGGGGGCTCAAAACACCTTGTAC.

As for this clone: The gene names here belong to mouse. The read comes to an end 1 residue before the CDR3 does, leaving the germline J gene to fill in the end. The V call is TRBV1, the J call TRBJ2-3; D gene ambiguous. The CDR3 is made up of 14 amino acids. Deletions cut 3 bases from V and 0 bases from J, with 7 bases between. The V gene's germline CDR1 is NSQYPW and CDR2 LRSPGD (reference sequence). CDR3 residues: CTCSAVRSAETLYF. Partial CDR3 DNA: TGCACCTGCAGTGCGGTCAGGAGTGCAGAAACGCTGTAT. The entire variable domain, with the rest obtained from reference TRBV1 and TRBJ2-3, is as follows: VTLLEQNPRWRLVPRGQAVNLRCILKNSQYPWMSWYQQDLQKQLQWLFTLRSPGDKEVKSLPGADYLATRVTDTELRLQVANMSQGRTLYCTCSAVRSAETLYFGSGTRLTVL.

As for this clone: Mouse germline and gene names are used. The CDR3 end falls 1 residue outside the read, so it is completed with the germline J gene. The chain employs TRBV13-3 and TRBJ1-1, with TRBD1 matching 8 bases. V gave up 5 bases and J gave up 1 base; unmatched junction bases: 4. The CDR3 covers 14 residues. From germline, CDR1 is NNHDY and CDR2 SYVADS. The sequenced part of the CDR3 DNA is TGTGCCAGCAGGCCCGGGACAGGGAACACAGAAGTCTTC. It encodes CASRPGTGNTEVF. The full CDR3 reads CASRPGTGNTEVFF.

This clone was recorded only once. The gene names given are mouse names. CDR3 amino acids: CASRQGNSDYTF. CDR3 bases read: TGTGCCAGCAGACAGGGAAACTCCGACTACACC. The rearrangement uses TRBV19 and TRBJ1-2; tentative D call: TRBD1 (6 bases). The read terminates 1 residue ahead of where the CDR3 ends, so the germline J gene completes it. V lost 5 bases and J 1 base, leaving 6 bases between the germline ends. The germline gives CDR1 FNHDT, CDR2 SITEND (reference sequence). The CDR3 has 12 amino acids. Based on the CDR3 plus reference TRBV19 and TRBJ1-2, the full variable domain is GGIITQTPKFLIGQEGQKLTLKCQQNFNHDTMYWYRQDSGKGLRLIYYSITENDLQKGDLSEGYDASREKKSSFSLTVTSAQKNEMAVFLCASRQGNSDYTFGSGTRLLVI.

As for this clone: Mouse germline and gene names are used. The CDR3 end is not reached by the read, which stops 1 residue before it; the germline J gene fills it in. This chain connects TRBV13-3 to TRBJ2-5; no firm D call. The CDR3 runs 13 residues. V was trimmed by 3 bases and J by 3 bases, leaving 8 bases between them. Germline CDR1 is NNHDY and CDR2 is SYVADS. Incomplete CDR3 DNA: TGTGCCAGCAGTGGAGACAATCAAGACACCCAGTAC. Translating gives CASSGDNQDTQY. The whole CDR3 sequence is CASSGDNQDTQYF. Full variable domain (outside the CDR3, taken from reference TRBV13-3 and TRBJ2-5): EAAVTQSPRSKVAVTGGKVTLSCHQTNNHDYMYWYRQDTGHGLRLIHYSYVADSTEKGDIPDGYKASRPSQENFSLILELASLSQTAVYFCASSGDNQDTQYFGPGTRLLVL.

This clone appeared a few times. Gene names denote mouse genes. The CDR3 DNA, read in part, is TGTGCCAGCAGAGACATCAACCAGGCTCCGCTT. Its protein is CASRDINQAPL. The whole CDR3 protein reads CASRDINQAPLF. The genes are TRBV13-3 and TRBJ1-5; D unresolved. The read falls 1 residue short of the CDR3 end, and the missing part is taken from the germline J gene. CDR1 is NNHDY, CDR2 SYVADS, per germline. CDR3 length: 12 amino acids. V lost 5 bases and J lost 3, with 6 bases in between.

About this clone: Gene and germline names: mouse. The read terminates 1 residue before the CDR3 end, so the remaining end is supplied by the germline J gene. This chain connects TRBV13-2 to TRBJ2-7; 12 nucleotides align to TRBD2. CDR1 NNHNN and CDR2 SYGAGS come from the germline V gene (reference sequence). V was pared by 1 base and J by 5 bases, with 4 bases of the junction left unmatched. CDR3 length: 15 amino acids. The CDR3 region is CASGDPTGGAHEQYF. CDR3 bases read: TGTGCCAGCGGTGATCCGACTGGGGGGGCGCATGAACAGTAC.

With respect to this clone: The gene names here belong to mouse. The read ends 1 residue before the CDR3 terminus; that terminus is restored from the germline J gene. This sequence joins TRBV2 and TRBJ2-2, with TRBD1 matching 7 bases. The trim removed 5 bases at V and 0 bases at J, leaving 3 bases unmatched. The CDR3 length is 15 residues. Germline CDR1 is LGHNA and CDR2 is YSYQKL. The CDR3 here is CASSFGTANTGQLYF. The sequenced CDR3 bases are TGTGCCAGCAGCTTCGGGACAGCAAACACCGGGCAGCTCTAC.

Worth noting for this clone: Mouse germline and gene names are used. The read halts 1 residue ahead of the CDR3 end, with the missing end drawn from the germline J gene. The gene calls are TRBV5 and TRBJ2-1; 9 bases line up with TRBD1. V gave up 4 bases and J gave up 5 bases; unmatched junction bases: 3. CDR1 is LGHNA and CDR2 is YNLKQL in the germline V gene (reference sequence). The CDR3 is 14 residues long. CDR3 region: CASSPGQGNAEQFF. The DNA read from the CDR3 is TGTGCCAGCAGCCCGGGACAGGGAAATGCTGAGCAGTTC.

For this clone: The genes and germline here are from mouse. The read is 1 residue too short to cover the CDR3 end, so that end is filled in from the germline J gene. The chain carries TRBV19 and TRBJ2-4; no definite D call. The CDR3 is made up of 13 amino acids. With 3 bases removed from V and 0 bases from J, the gap between germline ends came to 5 bases. The V gene's germline CDR1 is FNHDT and CDR2 SITEND (reference sequence). The CDR3 sequence is CASSKASQNTLYF. Partial CDR3 DNA: TGTGCCAGCAGTAAGGCTAGTCAAAACACCTTGTAC.